This paragraph reports one TCR beta chain. What it binds is unknown. The sample comes from a study of CD8 T cells in ankylosing spondylitis. General study results and limits: Some motif variants had been reported before (in reactive arthritis synovial fluid and blood). Significant enrichment of disease-linked clones was reportedly seen in matched ankylosing spondylitis synovial fluid. Disease-linked clones were CD8+ and relatively rare in peripheral blood. Ankylosing spondylitis blood appeared to carry a characteristic TCR beta motif of several highly homologous variants.

Libraries for TCR beta were made by quantitative 5'-RACE with molecular barcodes. MiXCR was run by TCRdb on the 5' RACE reads, yielding one entry per CDR3 protein. The repertoire holds about 700,000 distinct CDR3 sequences, with under 20% as singletons. The CDR3 has 14 amino acids. V shed 4 bases, J shed 11 bases, and the junction held 13 bases outside the gene matches. CDR1 and CDR2 from the germline V gene are SGDLS and YYNGEE. The specimen was blood, either unsorted or a sorted T cell fraction (not recorded which). This TCR was sampled from a male donor with ankylosing spondylitis. The chain links TRBV9 to TRBJ1-2; TRBD1 agrees at 8 bases. CDR3 nucleotide sequence: TGTGCCAGCAGCCCCCGCCCGGGACAGGATTCGTACACCTTC. Translation gives CASSPRPGQDSYTF.